Below, 13 T cell receptor beta chains from the same sample are listed, as sequenced in a study of siplizumab effects on memory and regulatory T cells (dated by TCRdb to between 2019 and 2020). The library was prepared using the immunoSEQ multiplex PCR assay. Held by TCRdb, this immuneACCESS table contains in-frame sequences only and omits some clones. Under half of the omission traces to an unresolved V gene where checked; the cause of the rest is unknown. This sample gives approximately 75,000 clones in total; about 92% of them show up just once. The ten top clones hold over 4% of the sample. Sequenced material: CD8+ T cells sorted from blood. The receptor set was obtained from a human donor in good health.

This chain connects TRBV11-2 to TRBJ1-4; D unclear. Germline loops: CDR1 SGHAT, CDR2 FQNNGV. V shed 4 bases and J shed 5 bases, with 20 bases lying between them. The CDR3 runs to 17 residues. CDR3: CASSSSGEGGNNEKLFF. The CDR3 DNA is TGTGCCAGCAGCTCCTCAGGCGAGGGCGGAAACAATGAAAAACTGTTTTTT.

This sequence joins TRBV19 and TRBJ2-2, with D uncertain. Germline V gives CDR1 LNHDA, CDR2 SQIVND (reference sequence). The V end was cut by 7 bases, the J end by 5 bases, with 5 bases between. This CDR3 is 11 amino acids long. CDR3 sequence: CASTLTGELFF. CDR3 DNA sequence: TGTGCCAGTACCCTTACCGGGGAGCTGTTTTTT. The full variable domain, rest sourced from reference TRBV19 and TRBJ2-2, is DGGITQSPKYLFRKEGQNVTLSCEQNLNHDAMYWYRQDPGQGLRLIYYSQIVNDFQKGDIAEGYSVSREKKESFPLTVTSAQKNPTAFYLCASTLTGELFFGEGSRLTVL.

The chain links TRBV19 to TRBJ2-7; 10 positions match TRBD2. Germline-derived CDR1 and CDR2 are LNHDA and SQIVND (reference sequence). V lost 3 bases, J lost 3 bases, and 5 bases stayed unmatched. The CDR3 has 15 amino acids. CDR3 sequence (DNA): TGTGCCAGTAGTATGTCCCTAGCGGGGGACTACGAGCAGTACTTC. This gives the protein CASSMSLAGDYEQYF. Variable domain in full (rest from reference TRBV19 and TRBJ2-7): DGGITQSPKYLFRKEGQNVTLSCEQNLNHDAMYWYRQDPGQGLRLIYYSQIVNDFQKGDIAEGYSVSREKKESFPLTVTSAQKNPTAFYLCASSMSLAGDYEQYFGPGTRLTVT.

The chain joins TRBV18 to TRBJ1-2, with TRBD1 matching 10 bases. This CDR3 comprises 17 residues. The V gene's germline CDR1 is KGHSH and CDR2 LQKENI. Germline trimming cut 2 bases from V and 2 bases from J; bases unmatched to any gene: 8. In DNA form, the CDR3 reads TGTGCCAGCTCACCATCTGACGGGACAGGGGAAAACTATGGCTACACCTTC. Its translation: CASSPSDGTGENYGYTF.

This chain joins TRBV7-3 and TRBJ2-3; 12 bases align to TRBD2. Trimming at V came to 5 bases and at J to 1 base, leaving 1 base not matched to a gene. The CDR3 covers 15 residues. CDR1 SGHTA and CDR2 FQGTGA come from the germline V gene. The CDR3: CASSASGGGTDTQYF. In DNA form, the CDR3 reads TGTGCCAGCAGCGCTAGCGGGGGGGGCACAGATACGCAGTATTTT.

The chain employs TRBV7-3 and TRBJ2-7; TRBD1 is a possible D gene (5 bases). The CDR3 covers 14 residues. The germline V and J ends were trimmed by 2 bases and 3 bases, with 11 bases remaining between them. Germline V lookup: CDR1 SGHTA, CDR2 FQGTGA. CDR3 in amino acids: CASSLGAENYEQYF. Here the CDR3 DNA reads TGTGCCAGCAGCTTAGGGGCAGAAAACTACGAGCAGTACTTC.

The genes are TRBV9 and TRBJ2-5; 11 bases align to TRBD1. The J call could be wrong; TRBJ2-7 is a better fit for the DNA end. CDR1 and CDR2 (germline): SGDLS, YYNGEE. This CDR3 has 17 amino acids. The CDR3 nucleotides read TGTGCCAGCAGCCCCAGAACACCCGGGACAGGGGGACACGAGCAGTACTTC. The encoded protein is CASSPRTPGTGGHEQYF.

CDR3 nucleotides: TGCGCCAGCAGCGGTGAGGGACACCCGACAGAAAAACTGTTTTTT. Translation: CASSGEGHPTEKLFF. The gene calls are TRBV4-3 and TRBJ1-4; a weak D match, TRBD1 (6 bases). Germline lookup yields CDR1 LGHNA and CDR2 YSLEER. This CDR3 has 15 amino acids. The ends were cut back, 5 bases at V and 8 bases at J, with 18 bases in the middle.

The sample holds one count of this clone. The rearrangement joins TRBV27 to TRBJ2-1, with 7 bases aligning to TRBD1. Germline-derived CDR1 and CDR2 are MNHEY and SMNVEV (reference sequence). The CDR3 has 17 amino acids. V was pared by 4 bases and J by 4 bases, with 13 bases of the junction left unmatched. The CDR3 sequence is CASSSPAKGQPYNEQFF. The CDR3 nucleotides are TGTGCCAGCAGTTCCCCGGCCAAGGGACAGCCGTACAATGAGCAGTTCTTC.

This clone was seen a few times. The gene calls are TRBV27 and TRBJ2-5; D is unresolved. The V gene's germline CDR1 is MNHEY and CDR2 SMNVEV (reference sequence). V lost 2 bases and J lost 4, with 8 bases in between. CDR3 length: 13 amino acids. In DNA, the CDR3 is TGTGCCAGCAGTTTAACACTGGCAGAGACCCAGTACTTC. Protein: CASSLTLAETQYF.

The chain has TRBV5-4 and TRBJ2-1; D gene uncertain. This CDR3 has 12 amino acids. CDR1 is SGHNT, CDR2 YYREEE, per germline (reference sequence). V was trimmed by 6 bases and J by 7 bases, leaving 11 bases between them. CDR3 nucleotides: TGTGCCAGCATCGATAGTGGGAATGAGCAGTTCTTC. It encodes CASIDSGNEQFF.

The genes are TRBV7-8 and TRBJ2-3, with D possibly TRBD2 on 6 matching bases. The V end lost 0 bases, the J end lost 3 bases, and 13 bases lay between the germline ends. From germline, CDR1 is SGHVS and CDR2 FQNEAQ. The CDR3 sequence is 16 residues long. The CDR3 DNA sequence: TGTGCCAGCAGCTTAGCCGGCGGGGTTATGACAGATACGCAGTATTTT. Translated: CASSLAGGVMTDTQYF.

The chain has TRBV19 and TRBJ2-7, with D possibly matching TRBD1 (7 bases). V dropped 3 bases and J dropped 2 bases, with 17 bases sitting between them. The V gene's germline CDR1 is LNHDA and CDR2 SQIVND (reference sequence). This CDR3 spans 16 amino acids. Here the CDR3 DNA reads TGTGCCAGTAGTATTGTAAGTCGGGGGACAGCCTACGAGCAGTACTTC. It is translated as CASSIVSRGTAYEQYF.